Presented here are 27 T cell receptor beta chains from one specimen sequenced in a study of blood T cell repertoires in COVID-19. Clones were sequenced by immunoSEQ multiplex PCR, and TCRdb holds only the in-frame ones, with some missing. The table has about 120,000 clones, around three quarters seen once. Sequenced sample: peripheral blood. Receptors were obtained from a man aged 35-49 years with active or convalescent COVID-19.

The gene calls are TRBV6-5 and TRBJ2-7, with D possibly being TRBD1 (6 bases). V was trimmed by 5 bases and J by 3 bases, leaving 11 bases between them. Germline values: CDR1 MNHEY, CDR2 SVGAGI. CDR3 size: 13 residues. For the CDR3, the DNA is TGTGCCAGCAGTCGGACAGCCAGCTACGAGCAGTACTTC. Its protein product is CASSRTASYEQYF.

This clone has just a few counts. This chain links TRBV14 with TRBJ1-4, with D hard to call. Trimming took off 7 bases at V and 5 bases at J, with 11 bases between the two ends. This CDR3 has 13 amino acids. Germline CDR1 reads SGHDN; CDR2 reads FVKESK. This CDR3 reads CASKAGMNEKLFF. DNA of the CDR3: TGTGCCAGCAAGGCCGGGATGAATGAAAAACTGTTTTTT.

The rearrangement joins TRBV7-3 to TRBJ2-7; 7 positions match TRBD1. Germline loops: CDR1 SGHTA, CDR2 FQGTGA. Trimming at V came to 5 bases and at J to 7 bases, leaving 2 bases not matched to a gene. The length of the CDR3 is 11 residues. The CDR3 here is CASSNRGEQYF. Written as DNA, the CDR3 is TGTGCCAGCAGCAACAGGGGAGAGCAGTACTTC.

The V gene is TRBV29-1, the J gene TRBJ2-1, with 9 bases that match TRBD2. With V trimmed by 5 bases and J by 8 bases, 19 bases remained unmatched. From germline, CDR1 is SQVTM and CDR2 ANQGSEA. The CDR3 contains 17 residues. Here the CDR3 reads CSVIRSLAGRPSHEQFF. The CDR3, as DNA: TGCAGCGTTATAAGGAGCCTAGCGGGGAGACCCAGCCATGAGCAGTTCTTC.

The CDR3 reads CASSSRTSRLAKNIQYF. In DNA, the CDR3 is TGTGCCAGCAGCTCTAGGACTAGCAGATTAGCCAAAAACATTCAGTACTTC. The rearrangement links TRBV7-2 to TRBJ2-4; 8 nucleotides agree with TRBD2. Trimming cost V 4 bases and J 0 bases; bases outside gene matches: 8. The germline V gene encodes CDR1 SGHTA and CDR2 FQGNSA. The CDR3 contains 17 residues.

The chain joins TRBV24-1 to TRBJ2-7; 8 positions agree with TRBD1. The CDR3 spans 15 residues. Germline CDR1 is KGHDR and CDR2 is SFDVKD. V lost 1 base to trimming and J lost 4 bases; unmatched junction nucleotides: 5. CDR3 nucleotides: TGTGCCACCAGTGATTTCGGACAGGGCGGGTACGAGCAGTACTTC. Translation gives CATSDFGQGGYEQYF.

As to this clone: The same CDR3 also results from other DNA sequences found in this sample. V is TRBV28 and J is TRBJ2-2; TRBD2 might be the D (6 bases). This CDR3 spans 15 amino acids. Germline values: CDR1 MDHEN, CDR2 SYDVKM. Trimming cost V 2 bases and J 4 bases, with 11 bases left between them. The CDR3 nucleotides read TGTGCCAGCAGTTTAGGGGGGTCCGGCACCGGGGAGCTGTTTTTT. It yields the protein CASSLGGSGTGELFF.

The V gene is TRBV4-1, the J gene TRBJ2-5, with 10 bases lining up with TRBD2. The CDR3 contains 17 residues. Looked up from germline, CDR1 is MGHRA and CDR2 is YSYEKL. With 4 bases clipped from V and 2 bases from J, the junction kept 10 bases outside the gene matches. The CDR3 region is CASSRGAGGPIQETQYF. The CDR3 region has the DNA TGCGCCAGCAGCCGAGGAGCGGGAGGGCCAATTCAAGAGACCCAGTACTTC.

The chain combines TRBV4-2 with TRBJ2-3, with TRBD2 identical over 7 bases. The CDR3 sequence is 16 residues long. The germline CDR1 and CDR2 sequences are LGHNA and YNFKEQ. After removal of 2 bases from V and 1 base from J, the junction contained 6 bases not matched to a gene. The CDR3 DNA follows: TGTGCCAGCAGCCAAAGAACGGGAGGACGCACAGATACGCAGTATTTT. Its translation is CASSQRTGGRTDTQYF.

A few counts support this clone. The chain combines TRBV4-1 with TRBJ1-5; possibly TRBD1 for D (5 bases). Germline CDR1 MGHRA, CDR2 YSYEKL. Deletions cut 1 base from V and 7 bases from J, with 14 bases between. The CDR3 spans 15 residues. The CDR3 DNA reads TGCGCCAGCAGCCAAGGGGGGGACCCGCGGCAGCCCCAGCATTTT. This translates into CASSQGGDPRQPQHF.

The CDR3 spells CASSAQKGGTEAFF. The CDR3 bases are TGTGCCAGCAGCGCCCAGAAGGGAGGCACTGAAGCTTTCTTT. The chain couples TRBV9 to TRBJ1-1; D is unclear. This CDR3 comprises 14 residues. V shed 3 bases and J shed 4 bases, with 13 bases lying between them. Germline loops: CDR1 SGDLS, CDR2 YYNGEE.

V gene TRBV29-1 combines with J gene TRBJ1-1, with 8 nucleotides matching TRBD1. V trimming: 4 bases; J trimming: 1 base; junction bases outside the gene matches: 5. Germline assignment: CDR1 SQVTM and CDR2 ANQGSEA. The CDR3 covers 14 residues. CDR3 in DNA: TGCAGCGTTGCCCTCGGGACAGGGAACACTGAAGCTTTCTTT. Translated, it gives CSVALGTGNTEAFF.

This clone was picked up a small number of times. The chain joins TRBV4-3 to TRBJ1-1, with 11 bases aligning to TRBD1. With 1 base clipped from V and 5 bases from J, the junction kept 6 bases outside the gene matches. The CDR3 runs to 16 residues. Germline lookup yields CDR1 LGHNA and CDR2 YSLEER. CDR3 region: CASSQGTGGNYTEAFF. The CDR3 DNA reads as TGCGCCAGCAGCCAAGGGACAGGGGGCAATTATACTGAAGCTTTCTTT.

This sequence joins TRBV5-1 and TRBJ1-3, with a possible D match to TRBD1 (6 bases). With 0 bases removed from V and 0 bases from J, the gap between germline ends came to 10 bases. CDR3 length equals 16 residues. CDR1 and CDR2 (germline): SGHRS, YFSETQ. CDR3 coding DNA: TGCGCCAGCAGCTTGGGAGGACAGAGCTCTGGAAACACCATATATTTT. Amino acid sequence: CASSLGGQSSGNTIYF.

DNA for the CDR3: TGCGCCAGCAGCTTGGGTCTAGCGGGGGGAAACCTTCGGGAGACCCAGTACTTC. Protein: CASSLGLAGGNLRETQYF. The gene calls are TRBV5-1 and TRBJ2-5; 11 nucleotides align to TRBD2. After removal of 0 bases from V and 5 bases from J, the junction contained 12 bases not matched to a gene. The CDR3 length is 18 residues. In germline, CDR1 is SGHRS, CDR2 YFSETQ.

V is TRBV27 and J is TRBJ1-3, with TRBD1 identical over 10 bases. The CDR3 runs 18 residues. V trimming: 3 bases; J trimming: 0 bases; junction bases outside the gene matches: 8. Germline lookup yields CDR1 MNHEY and CDR2 SMNVEV (reference sequence). CDR3 sequence reads: CASSFTGTGEVSGNTIYF. The DNA for the CDR3 is TGTGCCAGCAGTTTTACGGGGACAGGGGAAGTCTCTGGAAACACCATATATTTT.

The chain carries TRBV19 and TRBJ2-5, with TRBD2 matching 8 bases. The CDR3 spans 13 residues. CDR1 and CDR2 from the germline V gene are LNHDA and SQIVND (reference sequence). The J segment lost 4 bases and the V segment lost 6 bases, leaving 4 bases of the junction unmatched. CDR3 DNA: TGTGCCAGTAGGATGCGGGGGGCAGAGACCCAGTACTTC. It is translated as CASRMRGAETQYF. Full variable domain (remainder filled in from reference TRBV19 and TRBJ2-5): DGGITQSPKYLFRKEGQNVTLSCEQNLNHDAMYWYRQDPGQGLRLIYYSQIVNDFQKGDIAEGYSVSREKKESFPLTVTSAQKNPTAFYLCASRMRGAETQYFGPGTRLLVL.

The chain couples TRBV10-1 to TRBJ1-1; D unclear. This CDR3 region has 13 residues. V was shortened by 6 bases and J by 4 bases, with 12 bases between the two germline ends. The germline CDR1 and CDR2 sequences are WNHNN and SYGVQD (reference sequence). CDR3 sequence: CASSHAGSTEAFF. CDR3 DNA sequence: TGCGCCAGCAGCCACGCGGGAAGCACTGAAGCTTTCTTT.

The gene calls are TRBV14 and TRBJ1-1; D is ambiguous. The germline gives CDR1 SGHDN, CDR2 FVKESK. V was shortened by 6 bases and J by 0 bases, with 17 bases between the two germline ends. This CDR3 region has 16 residues. The CDR3 region is CASSPRGRRMNTEAFF. As DNA, the CDR3 is TGTGCCAGCAGTCCACGAGGGCGAAGGATGAACACTGAAGCTTTCTTT. The full variable domain, rest sourced from reference TRBV14 and TRBJ1-1, is EAGVTQFPSHSVIEKGQTVTLRCDPISGHDNLYWYRRVMGKEIKFLLHFVKESKQDESGMPNNRFLAERTGGTYSTLKVQPAELEDSGVYFCASSPRGRRMNTEAFFGQGTRLTVV.

The V gene is TRBV4-2, the J gene TRBJ2-3; the match to TRBD1 covers 8 bases. The CDR3 totals 16 residues. J gave up 4 bases and V 1 base, and 7 bases lay outside the gene matches. CDR1 is LGHNA and CDR2 is YNFKEQ in the germline V gene. CDR3 nucleotide sequence: TGTGCCAGCAGCCAAGCTCCTCCAGGGGGCGCAGATACGCAGTATTTT. Translation gives CASSQAPPGGADTQYF.

The J gene is TRBJ1-4, the V gene TRBV7-4; 8 bases line up with TRBD1. CDR3 length equals 18 residues. V lost 5 bases, J lost 5 bases, and 16 bases stayed unmatched. Germline V lookup: CDR1 SGHVT, CDR2 SQSDAQ. CDR3 in amino acids: CASSHPNEKTGENEKLFF. The CDR3 bases are TGTGCCAGCAGCCATCCCAACGAGAAGACAGGGGAGAATGAAAAACTGTTTTTT.

The J gene is TRBJ2-7, the V gene TRBV30, with D hard to call. V was clipped by 0 bases and J by 5 bases, with 11 bases between them. The germline CDR1 and CDR2 sequences are GTSNPN and SVGIG (reference sequence). The CDR3 contains 13 residues. The CDR3 sequence: CAWSVDTPHEQYF. CDR3 DNA: TGTGCCTGGAGTGTAGACACACCCCACGAGCAGTACTTC.

J is TRBJ2-3 and V is TRBV5-1; a possible D gene is TRBD2 (6 bases). Looked up from germline, CDR1 is SGHRS and CDR2 is YFSETQ. V lost 0 bases, J lost 4 bases, and 24 bases lay in between. The CDR3 runs to 19 residues. This chain's CDR3 is CASSLGGRTATEVADTQYF. In DNA form, the CDR3 reads TGCGCCAGCAGCTTGGGGGGGAGGACTGCTACCGAGGTAGCAGATACGCAGTATTTT.

This clone was counted many times. CDR3 sequence: CASSEPRGAGETQYF. The CDR3 DNA reads as TGTGCCAGCAGTGAGCCCCGGGGGGCGGGAGAGACCCAGTACTTC. The chain joins TRBV25-1 to TRBJ2-5; tentative D call: TRBD2 (7 bases). V lost 3 bases to trimming and J lost 4 bases, with 15 bases between them. Germline loops: CDR1 MGHDK, CDR2 SYGVNS. The CDR3 totals 15 residues.

The chain links TRBV27 to TRBJ2-7; D possibly corresponds to TRBD2 (6 bases). CDR1 and CDR2 (germline): MNHEY, SMNVEV (reference sequence). Trimming removed 6 bases from V and 6 bases from J, with 9 bases in between. The CDR3 loop spans 11 amino acids. The CDR3 loop reads CASSRGSEQYF. In DNA form, the CDR3 reads TGTGCCAGCAGCCGGGGGAGCGAGCAGTACTTC.

The chain combines TRBV28 with TRBJ1-1; possibly TRBD1 for D (5 bases). Germline assignment: CDR1 MDHEN and CDR2 SYDVKM. The CDR3 length is 15 residues. V was shortened by 4 bases and J by 6 bases, with 18 bases between the two germline ends. CDR3 nucleotide sequence: TGTGCCAGCAGTTACTGGTTGGAAGGAGGGGCTGAAGCTTTCTTT. It translates to CASSYWLEGGAEAFF. Full variable domain (rest looked up from reference TRBV28 and TRBJ1-1): DVKVTQSSRYLVKRTGEKVFLECVQDMDHENMFWYRQDPGLGLRLIYFSYDVKMKEKGDIPEGYSVSREKKERFSLILESASTNQTSMYLCASSYWLEGGAEAFFGQGTRLTVV.

V usage is TRBV6-5 and J usage is TRBJ2-7; 7 nucleotides line up with TRBD1. The V gene end was trimmed by 8 bases and the J gene end by 4 bases; junction bases not matched to a gene: 5. CDR1 and CDR2 from the germline V gene are MNHEY and SVGAGI. The length of the CDR3 is 12 residues. The DNA for the CDR3 is TGTGCCAGCCGGTTACAGGGGTACGAGCAGTACTTC. It codes for CASRLQGYEQYF.